Listed below are T cell receptor beta chains from one sample, sequenced in a study of response to subunit inactivated influenza vaccine. TCRdb used MiXCR to reprocess the RT-PCR reads, holding one entry per CDR3 protein. The table lists hundreds of thousands of distinct CDR3 sequences, less than 20% of them singletons. This material consisted of PBMCs from blood, taken around 5 days after vaccination. The receptors stem from a man between 50 and 59 years old who received an inactivated influenza vaccine. Each CDR3 is given with its conserved first and last residue. D genes are given only for firm matches. Some rows mark clone size as missing; the rest say once, few, many or name a class of expanded clone.

abundance	v_gene	j_gene	d_gene	CDR3nt	CDR3aa
.	TRBV24-1	TRBJ2-6	.	TGTGCCACCAGTGATTCATACGCAGGGGCCAACGTCCTGACTTTC	CATSDSYAGANVLTF
.	TRBV7-3	TRBJ2-1	.	TGTGCCAGCAGCTTAAACGCAGGACTTTACAATGAGCAGTTCTTC	CASSLNAGLYNEQFF
few	TRBV24-1	TRBJ2-1	TRBD2	TGTGCCACCAGTGACCCTAATCCGGGACTAGCGGGGCGTACAAATGAGCAGTTCTTC	CATSDPNPGLAGRTNEQFF
few	TRBV20-1	TRBJ2-7	.	TGCAGTGCTCGGACATTAACCTACGAGCAGTACTTC	CSARTLTYEQYF
.	TRBV6-1	TRBJ2-7	TRBD2	TGTGCTAGCAGTGAATCAGGACTAGCGGGAGTGCAGTACTTC	CASSESGLAGVQYF
few	TRBV7-2	TRBJ1-1	TRBD1	TGTGCCAGCAGCTTTAAGGGACAGCTAGCCGGTATCTTT	CASSFKGQLAGIF
.	TRBV20-1	TRBJ2-7	.	TGCAGTGCTAGTAGGGGTATCAACGAGCAGTACTTC	CSASRGINEQYF
.	TRBV2	TRBJ1-5	.	TGTGCCAGCAGTGAGGGGGAAGGGGGTGGTCAGCCCCAGCATTTT	CASSEGEGGGQPQHF
.	TRBV18	TRBJ2-1	.	TGTGCCAGCTCTCAAACCGGATCCAGCAATGAGCAGTTCTTC	CASSQTGSSNEQFF
few	TRBV20-1	TRBJ1-6	.	TGCAGTGCTAGAGGCTTACGGAATTCACCCCTCCACTTT	CSARGLRNSPLHF
few	TRBV20-1	TRBJ2-3	.	TGCAGTGCTTACTCATTTAGCGGCCTCCCGGATACGCAGTATTTT	CSAYSFSGLPDTQYF
many	TRBV6-2/TRBV6-3	TRBJ2-1	TRBD2	TGTGCCAGCAGTCACCCTCCCGGGAGGGCTTACAATGAGCAGTTCTTC	CASSHPPGRAYNEQFF
.	TRBV20-1	TRBJ2-7	TRBD1	TGCAGTGCTGGGACAGCGAAGCCCTACGAGCAGTACTTC	CSAGTAKPYEQYF
few	TRBV5-1	TRBJ2-5	TRBD1	TGCGCCAGCAGCCCGGGGACAGTACGTTTAGAGACCCAGTACTTC	CASSPGTVRLETQYF
.	TRBV3-1	TRBJ2-1	.	TGTGCCAGCAGTCGAACTAGCAATGAGCAGTTCTTC	CASSRTSNEQFF
.	TRBV6-6	TRBJ1-1	.	TGTGCCAGCAGTTACTCTCATTCGGCTGAAGCTTTCTTT	CASSYSHSAEAFF
few	TRBV7-9	TRBJ2-3	TRBD2	TGTGCCAGCAGCTTAGGGGCCAGCGGGGGACGCACAGATACGCAGTATTTT	CASSLGASGGRTDTQYF
.	TRBV6-1	TRBJ2-2	.	TGTGCCAGCCGTGGAGGTCGGTCAGGTGGGGAGCTGTTTTTT	CASRGGRSGGELFF
.	TRBV10-3	TRBJ2-7	TRBD2	TGTGCCATCAGCGGGACTAGCGGGAGGACCTCCTACGAGCAGTACTTC	CAISGTSGRTSYEQYF
many	TRBV20-1	TRBJ2-7	.	TGCAGTGCTAGGAATAGGGATGCCTACGAGCAGTACTTC	CSARNRDAYEQYF
many	TRBV20-1	TRBJ2-1	.	TGCAGTGCTAGAGTTTTTAGGTCGAGCTCCTACAATGAGCAGTTCTTC	CSARVFRSSSYNEQFF
few	TRBV6-1	TRBJ2-7	TRBD2	TGTGCCAGCAGTGAAGGACTAGCGGGGAGCAACGAGCAGTACTTC	CASSEGLAGSNEQYF
many	TRBV12-3/TRBV12-4	TRBJ1-2	.	TGTGCCAGCAGTCCCTCGGAGTACTATGGCTACACCTTC	CASSPSEYYGYTF
few	TRBV12-5	TRBJ1-6	TRBD1	TGTGCTAGTGGACAAAGGGACAGATCCAATTCACCCCTCCACTTT	CASGQRDRSNSPLHF
once	TRBV12-3/TRBV12-4	TRBJ2-7	TRBD1	TGTGCCAGCAGTTCGACAGGGCCCGCCTACGAGCAGTACTTC	CASSSTGPAYEQYF
few	TRBV7-9	TRBJ2-7	.	TGTGCCAGCAGCCCTGGAATAGCAATCGAGCAGTACTTC	CASSPGIAIEQYF
few	TRBV12-3/TRBV12-4	TRBJ2-3	TRBD1	TGTGCCAGCAGGCACCGGGACAGGCATACGCAGTATTTT	CASRHRDRHTQYF
.	TRBV18	TRBJ2-3	.	TGTGCCAGCTCACCAGGGGTAGCGGATACGCAGTATTTT	CASSPGVADTQYF
.	TRBV20-1	TRBJ2-5	.	TGCAGTGCTAGGATACAGGGTTTAGGGGAGACCCAGTACTTC	CSARIQGLGETQYF
many	TRBV20-1	TRBJ2-1	TRBD1	TGCAGTGAGGGGGCCGGGACAAATGAGCAGTTCTTC	CSEGAGTNEQFF
many	TRBV20-1	TRBJ2-3	TRBD2	TGCAGTGCTAGAGGACTAGCGGGGGGGCCATATGCAGATACGCAGTATTTT	CSARGLAGGPYADTQYF
.	TRBV6-1	TRBJ2-7	.	TGTGCCAGCAGTCAGTTGGGGGGTAACTACGAGCAGTACTTC	CASSQLGGNYEQYF
.	TRBV11-2	TRBJ2-3	.	TGTGCCAGCAGCTGGAGACGGGGCCCCGAGGCAGATACGCAGTATTTT	CASSWRRGPEADTQYF